The 27 T cell receptor beta chains given below trace back to one sample, sequenced in a study of graft-versus-host responses after intestinal transplantation. What these receptors recognize is not known. Some clones are missing from TCRdb's copy, which holds only in-frame ones; the method was immunoSEQ multiplex PCR. The sample consists of 60,000 to 80,000 clones, about 90% of them appearing once. The input for sequencing was unstimulated CD8+ T cells sorted from spleen or lymph node cells, taken before intestinal transplant. All receptors come from a human donor who received an intestinal transplant.

The chain joins TRBV13 to TRBJ2-7; 7 bases are a match to TRBD1. Per germline, CDR1 PRHDT and CDR2 FYEKMQ (reference sequence). V was pared by 4 bases and J by 5 bases, with 8 bases of the junction left unmatched. This CDR3 is built from 14 residues. The CDR3 region is CASSSGQPRDEQYF. The CDR3 region has the DNA TGTGCCAGCAGCTCGGGACAGCCGAGGGACGAGCAGTACTTC.

This clone was detected only a few times. The chain links TRBV4-1 to TRBJ2-7; TRBD1 agrees at 9 bases. The CDR3 runs 16 residues. V shed 3 bases, J shed 3 bases, and the junction held 9 bases outside the gene matches. The germline CDR1 and CDR2 sequences are MGHRA and YSYEKL. The CDR3 DNA reads TGCGCCAGCAGCCAGGAACCACAGGGGGCCGGCTACGAGCAGTACTTC. It yields the protein CASSQEPQGAGYEQYF.

The J gene is TRBJ1-5, the V gene TRBV2; TRBD1 might be the D (6 bases). Germline loops: CDR1 SNHLY, CDR2 FYNNEI. The CDR3 spans 14 residues. Trimming pared 7 bases from V and 6 bases from J, leaving 16 bases between. The CDR3 protein is CASTPTGQPQPQHF. The CDR3 DNA sequence: TGTGCCAGCACCCCCACAGGGCAGCCTCAGCCCCAGCATTTT.

This clone has a handful of counts. The chain carries TRBV2 and TRBJ1-6; D ambiguous. CDR1 and CDR2 (germline): SNHLY, FYNNEI. V lost 1 base and J lost 9, with 10 bases in between. The CDR3 is made up of 14 amino acids. CDR3: CASSEDDFRSPLHF. The CDR3 DNA follows: TGTGCCAGCAGTGAAGATGACTTTCGTTCACCCCTCCACTTT.

The chain combines TRBV19 with TRBJ1-1; 8 nucleotides align to TRBD1. Germline assignment: CDR1 LNHDA and CDR2 SQIVND (reference sequence). The junction had 9 bases not matched to a gene; V was cut back by 5 bases and J by 4 bases. The CDR3 loop spans 15 amino acids. The CDR3 loop is CASSLWTGPGTEAFF. CDR3 bases: TGTGCCAGTAGTCTATGGACAGGGCCGGGCACTGAAGCTTTCTTT.

The V and J genes are TRBV4-1 and TRBJ1-1; the D gene is possibly TRBD1 (6 bases). CDR1 and CDR2 (germline): MGHRA, YSYEKL. The CDR3 covers 16 residues. The V gene lost 0 bases and the J gene lost 5 bases, with 16 bases spanning the gap. CDR3 in DNA: TGCGCCAGCAGCCAAGATCCGGGGGGCTGGGGGACTGAAGCTTTCTTT. It translates to CASSQDPGGWGTEAFF.

The genes are TRBV18 and TRBJ1-2; no firm D call. The CDR3 contains 15 residues. The ends were cut back, 2 bases at V and 0 bases at J, with 10 bases in the middle. CDR1 KGHSH and CDR2 LQKENI come from the germline V gene. As DNA, the CDR3 is TGTGCCAGCTCACCAGCAGGCCAACCTAACTATGGCTACACCTTC. Translating it yields CASSPAGQPNYGYTF.

The chain has TRBV9 and TRBJ2-5; TRBD1 might be the D (5 bases). The CDR3 totals 15 residues. Looked up from germline, CDR1 is SGDLS and CDR2 is YYNGEE. V was pared by 3 bases and J by 4 bases, with 16 bases between. CDR3 loop: CASSAMDTLGETQYF. The CDR3, as DNA: TGTGCCAGCAGCGCCATGGACACCTTGGGAGAGACCCAGTACTTC.

This chain connects TRBV7-8 to TRBJ1-2, with D possibly being TRBD1 (6 bases). Looked up from germline, CDR1 is SGHVS and CDR2 is FQNEAQ. The length of the CDR3 is 14 residues. Deletions cut 5 bases from V and 1 base from J, with 11 bases between. The CDR3 here is CASSQGRFNYGYTF. Written as DNA, the CDR3 is TGTGCCAGCAGCCAGGGGCGCTTTAACTATGGCTACACCTTC.

This chain joins TRBV7-2 and TRBJ2-7, with 8 bases identical to TRBD2. Unmatched junction bases numbered 5, after V lost 2 bases and J lost 2 bases. CDR3 length equals 15 residues. Germline V gene data show CDR1 as SGHTA and CDR2 as FQGNSA. The CDR3 here is CASSLSGGAAYEQYF. In DNA, the CDR3 is TGTGCCAGCAGCTTATCCGGGGGGGCCGCCTACGAGCAGTACTTC.

The chain is built from TRBV5-5 and TRBJ2-5; 12 bases agree with TRBD2. The DNA end is a closer match to TRBJ2-7, so the J assignment may be wrong. Germline V gives CDR1 SGHKS, CDR2 YYEKEE (reference sequence). There are 15 residues in the CDR3. The CDR3, as DNA: TGTGCCAGCAACCCTAGCGGGGGGGGCCCCTACGAGCAGTACTTC. Protein sequence: CASNPSGGGPYEQYF.

This clone was recorded once. This chain connects TRBV9 to TRBJ1-2; 7 bases map to TRBD1. The CDR3 runs 17 residues. With V trimmed by 0 bases and J by 6 bases, 14 bases remained unmatched. The germline CDR1 and CDR2 sequences are SGDLS and YYNGEE. CDR3 protein: CASSVGGGGRGRDGYTF. The CDR3 DNA is TGTGCCAGCAGCGTAGGAGGAGGGGGAAGGGGGCGCGATGGCTACACCTTC.

The chain uses TRBV6-5 and TRBJ1-5; D is perhaps TRBD1 (6 bases). V was trimmed by 6 bases and J by 5 bases, leaving 17 bases between them. The CDR3 length is 15 residues. Germline values: CDR1 MNHEY, CDR2 SVGAGI. CDR3 protein: CASSTLDSLDQPQHF. The CDR3 DNA follows: TGTGCCAGCAGCACCCTGGACAGCTTGGATCAGCCCCAGCATTTT.

The CDR3 sequence is CASTSGYEQYF. The CDR3 DNA is TGTGCCAGCACCAGCGGGTACGAGCAGTACTTC. V is TRBV5-6 and J is TRBJ2-7; D possibly corresponds to TRBD2 (6 bases). Trimming shortened V by 6 bases and J by 4 bases, and 8 bases separated the two germline ends. This CDR3 region has 11 residues. Looked up from germline, CDR1 is SGHDT and CDR2 is YYEEEE. Using reference TRBV5-6 and TRBJ2-7 for the parts outside the CDR3, the full variable domain is DAGVTQSPTHLIKTRGQQVTLRCSPKSGHDTVSWYQQALGQGPQFIFQYYEEEERQRGNFPDRFSGHQFPNYSSELNVNALLLGDSALYLCASTSGYEQYFGPGTRLTVT.

The chain links TRBV4-2 to TRBJ2-7; possible D gene TRBD2, 7 bases. This CDR3 is built from 16 residues. Germline V gene sequence: CDR1 LGHNA, CDR2 YNFKEQ. V was cut by 0 bases and J by 2 bases, with 14 bases left in between. The CDR3 spells CASSQEAGDIAYEQYF. CDR3 coding DNA: TGTGCCAGCAGCCAAGAGGCGGGGGACATTGCCTACGAGCAGTACTTC.

A single count supports this clone. The CDR3 DNA reads as TGTGCCAGCAGCCTTAACCGGGACTCACACTACGAGCAGTACTTC. This translates into CASSLNRDSHYEQYF. V is TRBV7-2 and J is TRBJ2-7, with TRBD2 as a possible D gene (6 bases). Trimming took 5 bases from V and 3 from J, leaving 17 bases between them. Looked up from germline, CDR1 is SGHTA and CDR2 is FQGNSA. The CDR3 extends over 15 amino acids.

The rearrangement joins TRBV9 to TRBJ1-2; 7 bases map to TRBD1. In germline, CDR1 is SGDLS, CDR2 YYNGEE. After removal of 7 bases from V and 3 bases from J, the junction contained 9 bases not matched to a gene. The length of the CDR3 is 14 residues. CDR3 sequence: CASGVEGGDYGYTF. The CDR3 bases are TGTGCCAGCGGGGTTGAAGGGGGCGACTATGGCTACACCTTC.

The chain combines TRBV6-5 with TRBJ2-5; 7 positions agree with TRBD1. V dropped 4 bases and J dropped 3; count of bases not matched to a gene: 11. Germline V gene lookup returns CDR1 MNHEY and CDR2 SVGAGI. This CDR3 contains 16 residues. The CDR3 DNA reads as TGTGCCAGCAGTTTCTTGCCGACAGGGTGGGAAGAGACCCAGTACTTC. Its protein is CASSFLPTGWEETQYF.

V is TRBV13 and J is TRBJ2-1, with a possible D match to TRBD2 (6 bases). The CDR3 is 15 amino acids. V was pared by 5 bases and J by 4 bases, with 15 bases between. The germline V gene encodes CDR1 PRHDT and CDR2 FYEKMQ (reference sequence). DNA of the CDR3: TGTGCCAGCAGCGGTCGGGAGCTCGTATACAATGAGCAGTTCTTC. It is translated as CASSGRELVYNEQFF.

Comment on this clone: One end of the junction varies from germline; a read error may be responsible. This chain links TRBV7-7 with TRBJ1-1, with a tentative D call TRBD1 (6 bases). Germline CDR1 and CDR2: SSHAT and FNYEAQ (reference sequence). This CDR3 spans 13 amino acids. CDR3 sequence reads: CASSSGVRTEAFF. The CDR3 region has the DNA TGTGCTAGCAGCTCAGGGGTTAGGACTGAAGCTTTCTTT.

The rearrangement joins TRBV13 to TRBJ2-1; 9 bases map to TRBD2. Germline trimming cut 0 bases from V and 0 bases from J; bases unmatched to any gene: 3. The germline CDR1 and CDR2 sequences are PRHDT and FYEKMQ (reference sequence). This CDR3 region has 17 residues. CDR3 loop: CASSLGISGGSYNEQFF. DNA of the CDR3: TGTGCCAGCAGCTTAGGAATTAGCGGGGGCTCCTACAATGAGCAGTTCTTC.

The J gene is TRBJ2-3, the V gene TRBV4-1; tentative D call: TRBD1 (6 bases). V was cut by 4 bases and J by 1 base, with 12 bases left in between. The CDR3 extends over 15 amino acids. Germline CDR1 is MGHRA and CDR2 is YSYEKL. The CDR3 region is CASSLQGSGTDTQYF. CDR3 nucleotides: TGCGCCAGCAGCCTCCAGGGGTCCGGCACAGATACGCAGTATTTT.

V is TRBV9 and J is TRBJ1-5, with D possibly matching TRBD1 (6 bases). Trimming took 3 bases from V and 6 from J, leaving 13 bases between them. Germline V gene lookup returns CDR1 SGDLS and CDR2 YYNGEE. This CDR3 comprises 14 residues. CDR3 loop: CASSESGVTQPQHF. The DNA for the CDR3 is TGTGCCAGCAGCGAGTCAGGGGTTACTCAGCCCCAGCATTTT.

The chain uses TRBV5-1 and TRBJ1-1; TRBD1 might be the D (5 bases). V lost 4 bases, J lost 1 base, and 11 bases lay in between. From germline, CDR1 is SGHRS and CDR2 YFSETQ. The CDR3 consists of 14 residues. The CDR3 loop reads CASSPGGTNTEAFF. The CDR3 nucleotides are TGCGCCAGCAGCCCCGGGGGGACGAACACTGAAGCTTTCTTT.

The J gene is TRBJ1-2, the V gene TRBV29-1; D ambiguous. The CDR3 runs 13 residues. Trimming took 0 bases from V and 4 from J, leaving 9 bases between them. Germline-derived CDR1 and CDR2 are SQVTM and ANQGSEA. The CDR3 DNA reads as TGCAGCGTTGAAGATGGAGCGGGCTATGGCTACACCTTC. Residues: CSVEDGAGYGYTF.

This chain joins TRBV27 and TRBJ1-1, with 10 bases that match TRBD1. The CDR3 is made up of 14 amino acids. Germline CDR1 MNHEY, CDR2 SMNVEV (reference sequence). V lost 4 bases to trimming and J lost 8 bases; unmatched junction nucleotides: 7. This chain's CDR3 is CASSWVGTGVEAFF. The CDR3, as DNA: TGTGCCAGCAGTTGGGTAGGGACAGGGGTCGAAGCTTTCTTT.

This sequence joins TRBV2 and TRBJ1-2; the match to TRBD1 covers 11 bases. The CDR3 extends over 19 amino acids. V dropped 2 bases and J dropped 3; count of bases not matched to a gene: 14. Germline V CDR1 and CDR2: SNHLY, FYNNEI. For the CDR3, the DNA is TGTGCCAGCAGTGAAATCAGGGGACAGGGGGTCCCTCGTTACTATGGCTACACCTTC. This gives the protein CASSEIRGQGVPRYYGYTF.